Shown below are 4 T cell receptor beta chains from a single sample sequenced in a study of blood T cell repertoires in COVID-19. The data were produced by immunoSEQ multiplex PCR, yet TCRdb's version contains in-frame clones alone and is incomplete. This table holds about 240,000 clones, 82% found once. Source material: peripheral blood. These receptors were obtained from a woman in her late teens or twenties with acute or convalescent COVID-19.

The rearrangement uses TRBV3-1 (or the pseudogene TRBV3-2) and TRBJ2-3, with TRBD2 matching over 9 bases. V was clipped by 1 base and J by 1 base; unmatched bases: 6. The V gene's germline CDR1 is LGHDT and CDR2 YNNKEL (reference sequence). CDR3 length equals 17 residues. CDR3 residues: CASSQGIAGAGTDTQYF. As DNA, the CDR3 is TGTGCCAGCAGCCAAGGGATAGCGGGAGCAGGCACAGATACGCAGTATTTT.

The table lists this clone with a count of one. The rearrangement links TRBV7-8 to TRBJ2-1; D may be TRBD2 (5 bases). Germline CDR1 reads SGHVS; CDR2 reads FQNEAQ. There are 16 residues in the CDR3. V was cut by 8 bases and J by 8 bases, with 25 bases left in between. The CDR3 is CASGQVGGGRMYEQFF. CDR3 sequence (DNA): TGTGCCAGCGGGCAGGTCGGCGGAGGACGTATGTATGAGCAGTTCTTC.

The chain uses TRBV28 and TRBJ1-5; no clear D. V gave up 5 bases and J gave up 9 bases, with 14 bases separating them. The CDR3 is 13 amino acids. Looked up from germline, CDR1 is MDHEN and CDR2 is SYDVKM. The CDR3 bases are TGTGCCAGCAGTATGGGCACGCTGGGGCCCCAGCATTTT. This gives the protein CASSMGTLGPQHF.

This chain uses TRBV28 with TRBJ1-5; tentative D call: TRBD1 (6 bases). The CDR3 runs to 15 residues. The V and J ends lost 6 bases and 5 bases respectively, with 17 bases between them. Looked up from germline, CDR1 is MDHEN and CDR2 is SYDVKM. The chain's CDR3 is CASRRDNAYYQPQHF. CDR3 sequence (DNA): TGTGCCAGCAGGAGGGACAACGCCTACTATCAGCCCCAGCATTTT.